The T cell receptor beta chain under discussion was sequenced for a study of T cell responses to AZD1222 COVID-19 vaccine. This clone was picked up one time. Libraries were prepared by immunoSEQ multiplex PCR; TCRdb keeps only in-frame clonotypes and omits some of them. The data hold 100,000 to 150,000 clones, with around 89% observed a single time. V was pared by 7 bases and J by 7 bases, with 6 bases of the junction left unmatched. The CDR3 totals 14 residues. Germline loops: CDR1 MNHEY, CDR2 SMNVEV (reference sequence). Sample: peripheral blood, taken on day 0 of AZD1222 vaccination. The V gene is TRBV27, the J gene TRBJ1-6; 8 nucleotides line up with TRBD1. The source is an adult in good health. CDR3 nucleotides: TGTGCCAGCACCGACAGGGGAATCAATTCACCCCTCCACTTT. As protein: CASTDRGINSPLHF.